A selection of T cell receptor beta chains follows, all from one sample in a study of shared clonotypes between healthy human individuals. Data came from immunoSEQ multiplex PCR; TCRdb stores just in-frame clones and leaves some out. The sample contains about 2,100,000 clones, 85% to 95% of which appear only once. The sequencing input was naive CD8+ T cells from PBMCs. Receptor source: a man aged 18 to 30 in good health. Some clones in this sample may be carry-over from other donors' samples. The CDR3 runs from the conserved cysteine through the conserved F or W. The order of the fields is V gene, D gene, J gene, clone size, CDR3 protein, CDR3 DNA. The D gene is left open where the match is weak. Clone size, where shown, is once, few, many, or a class for clones that have expanded.

V gene: TRBV6-1; D gene: -; J gene: TRBJ2-7; clone size: -; CDR3 protein: CASSEAPVWREQYF; CDR3 DNA: TGTGCCAGCAGTGAAGCCCCGGTCTGGCGGGAGCAGTACTTC
V gene: TRBV7-6; D gene: TRBD1; J gene: TRBJ1-4; clone size: -; CDR3 protein: CASSLGTGVEKLFF; CDR3 DNA: TGTGCCAGCAGCTTGGGCACAGGGGTAGAAAAACTGTTTTTT
V gene: TRBV29-1; D gene: -; J gene: TRBJ2-7; clone size: -; CDR3 protein: CSAPIQSGEGSYEQYF; CDR3 DNA: TGCAGCGCTCCAATTCAATCGGGAGAGGGGTCCTACGAGCAGTACTTC
V gene: TRBV7-6; D gene: TRBD2; J gene: TRBJ2-1; clone size: -; CDR3 protein: CASSSPGGNEQFF; CDR3 DNA: TGTGCCAGCAGCTCCCCGGGGGGCAATGAGCAGTTCTTC
V gene: TRBV7-6; D gene: TRBD2; J gene: TRBJ2-3; clone size: -; CDR3 protein: CASNTENSGRNTDTQYF; CDR3 DNA: TGTGCCAGCAACACCGAAAACAGCGGGAGAAACACAGATACGCAGTATTTT
V gene: TRBV5-1; D gene: TRBD2; J gene: TRBJ2-3; clone size: -; CDR3 protein: CASSSRLAGEGTARTDTQYF; CDR3 DNA: TGCGCCAGCAGCTCCCGACTAGCGGGAGAGGGGACGGCGCGCACAGATACGCAGTATTTT
V gene: TRBV28; D gene: -; J gene: TRBJ1-4; clone size: -; CDR3 protein: CASTSETGNNEKLFF; CDR3 DNA: TGTGCCAGCACCTCAGAGACAGGAAATAATGAAAAACTGTTTTTT
V gene: TRBV7-9; D gene: -; J gene: TRBJ1-1; clone size: once; CDR3 protein: CASSARSANTEAFF; CDR3 DNA: TGTGCCAGCAGCGCAAGATCTGCGAACACTGAAGCTTTCTTT
V gene: TRBV19; D gene: -; J gene: TRBJ1-5; clone size: -; CDR3 protein: CASSIFLGGNQPQHF; CDR3 DNA: TGTGCCAGTAGTATATTCCTTGGGGGCAATCAGCCCCAGCATTTT
V gene: TRBV27; D gene: -; J gene: TRBJ2-7; clone size: -; CDR3 protein: CASSSGTYEQYF; CDR3 DNA: TGTGCCAGCAGTTCTGGAACCTACGAGCAGTACTTC
V gene: TRBV6-5; D gene: -; J gene: TRBJ2-2; clone size: -; CDR3 protein: CASSYFAAGTTGELFF; CDR3 DNA: TGTGCCAGCAGTTACTTCGCTGCAGGGACCACCGGGGAGCTGTTTTTT
V gene: TRBV18; D gene: TRBD1; J gene: TRBJ2-7; clone size: -; CDR3 protein: CASSPVDRVGEQYF; CDR3 DNA: TGTGCCAGCTCACCAGTGGACAGGGTGGGCGAGCAGTACTTC
V gene: TRBV19; D gene: -; J gene: TRBJ2-7; clone size: -; CDR3 protein: CASSPLRQVANEQYF; CDR3 DNA: TGTGCCAGTAGTCCCCTCCGACAGGTGGCTAACGAGCAGTACTTC
V gene: TRBV28; D gene: -; J gene: TRBJ2-1; clone size: -; CDR3 protein: CASSLSGGTYNEQFF; CDR3 DNA: TGTGCCAGCAGTTTATCCGGCGGGACCTACAATGAGCAGTTCTTC
V gene: TRBV29-1; D gene: -; J gene: TRBJ1-1; clone size: -; CDR3 protein: CALTGTEAFF; CDR3 DNA: TGCGCATTGACGGGCACTGAAGCTTTCTTT
V gene: TRBV7-9; D gene: -; J gene: TRBJ2-7; clone size: -; CDR3 protein: CASTLPDSAPYEQYF; CDR3 DNA: TGTGCCAGCACCCTACCCGACAGTGCTCCCTACGAGCAGTACTTC
V gene: TRBV7-8; D gene: TRBD2; J gene: TRBJ2-5; clone size: -; CDR3 protein: CASSSGLAGVMETQYF; CDR3 DNA: TGTGCCAGCAGCTCGGGACTAGCGGGAGTGATGGAGACCCAGTACTTC
V gene: TRBV6-5; D gene: -; J gene: TRBJ1-2; clone size: -; CDR3 protein: CASSYSYGGGYYGYTF; CDR3 DNA: TGTGCCAGCAGTTACTCGTACGGTGGGGGGTACTATGGCTACACCTTC
V gene: TRBV6-5; D gene: -; J gene: TRBJ2-2; clone size: -; CDR3 protein: CASSYQGKTGELFF; CDR3 DNA: TGTGCCAGCAGTTATCAGGGGAAGACCGGGGAGCTGTTTTTT
V gene: TRBV4-3; D gene: TRBD2; J gene: TRBJ2-7; clone size: -; CDR3 protein: CASSQGRESSYEQYF; CDR3 DNA: TGCGCCAGCAGCCAAGGGCGGGAGAGTTCCTATGAGCAGTACTTC
V gene: TRBV2; D gene: -; J gene: TRBJ2-7; clone size: -; CDR3 protein: CASSEALRAYEQYF; CDR3 DNA: TGTGCCAGCAGTGAAGCGTTACGGGCCTACGAGCAGTACTTC
V gene: TRBV2; D gene: -; J gene: TRBJ2-3; clone size: -; CDR3 protein: CASSELADTQYF; CDR3 DNA: TGTGCCAGCAGTGAACTGGCAGATACGCAGTATTTT
V gene: TRBV6-6; D gene: -; J gene: TRBJ1-1; clone size: -; CDR3 protein: CASSYLGVGTEAFF; CDR3 DNA: TGTGCCAGCAGTTACCTCGGGGTTGGCACTGAAGCTTTCTTT
V gene: TRBV7-8; D gene: TRBD1; J gene: TRBJ1-5; clone size: -; CDR3 protein: CASSRGQGGRQPQHF; CDR3 DNA: TGTGCCAGCAGCCGGGGACAGGGAGGGAGACAGCCCCAGCATTTT
V gene: TRBV11-2; D gene: -; J gene: TRBJ2-1; clone size: -; CDR3 protein: CASSLGRGRYNEQFF; CDR3 DNA: TGTGCCAGCAGCTTAGGCCGGGGCAGATACAATGAGCAGTTCTTC
V gene: TRBV18; D gene: TRBD1; J gene: TRBJ1-4; clone size: -; CDR3 protein: CASSPRQGGEKLFF; CDR3 DNA: TGTGCCAGCTCACCACGACAGGGAGGTGAAAAACTGTTTTTT
V gene: TRBV12-5; D gene: -; J gene: TRBJ2-1; clone size: -; CDR3 protein: CASGLSVNEQFF; CDR3 DNA: TGTGCTAGTGGTTTAAGTGTAAATGAGCAGTTCTTC
V gene: TRBV7-8; D gene: TRBD2; J gene: TRBJ2-1; clone size: -; CDR3 protein: CASSPALAGNEQFF; CDR3 DNA: TGTGCCAGCAGCCCCGCGCTAGCGGGGAATGAGCAGTTCTTC
V gene: TRBV27; D gene: -; J gene: TRBJ2-1; clone size: -; CDR3 protein: CASRGAPAYNEQFF; CDR3 DNA: TGTGCCAGCAGGGGAGCACCGGCGTACAATGAGCAGTTCTTC
V gene: TRBV6-1; D gene: -; J gene: TRBJ1-2; clone size: -; CDR3 protein: CASSESWVVDFRDGYTF; CDR3 DNA: TGTGCCAGCAGTGAAAGTTGGGTAGTGGACTTTAGGGATGGCTACACCTTC
V gene: TRBV6-6; D gene: -; J gene: TRBJ1-5; clone size: -; CDR3 protein: CASSHQEAGQPQHF; CDR3 DNA: TGTGCCAGCAGCCACCAGGAGGCAGGTCAGCCCCAGCATTTT
V gene: TRBV6-5; D gene: TRBD1; J gene: TRBJ1-5; clone size: -; CDR3 protein: CASRGQGEYQPQHF; CDR3 DNA: TGTGCCAGCAGAGGACAGGGGGAATATCAGCCCCAGCATTTT
V gene: TRBV9; D gene: -; J gene: TRBJ2-7; clone size: -; CDR3 protein: CASSVGVGFYEQYF; CDR3 DNA: TGTGCCAGCAGCGTAGGTGTGGGATTCTACGAGCAGTACTTC
V gene: TRBV9; D gene: -; J gene: TRBJ2-1; clone size: -; CDR3 protein: CASSVAVVGSSYNEQFF; CDR3 DNA: TGTGCCAGCAGCGTAGCTGTGGTCGGCAGCTCCTACAATGAGCAGTTCTTC
V gene: TRBV29-1; D gene: TRBD2; J gene: TRBJ2-3; clone size: -; CDR3 protein: CSVEISGRGTDTQYF; CDR3 DNA: TGCAGCGTTGAAATTAGCGGGAGAGGAACAGATACGCAGTATTTT
V gene: TRBV4-3; D gene: -; J gene: TRBJ2-1; clone size: -; CDR3 protein: CASSQVTYNEQFF; CDR3 DNA: TGCGCCAGCAGCCAAGTCACCTACAATGAGCAGTTCTTC
V gene: TRBV27; D gene: TRBD2; J gene: TRBJ2-3; clone size: -; CDR3 protein: CASTELAGDGDTQYF; CDR3 DNA: TGTGCCAGCACCGAACTAGCGGGAGACGGAGATACGCAGTATTTT
V gene: TRBV28; D gene: TRBD1; J gene: TRBJ1-1; clone size: -; CDR3 protein: CASSFTRTGTEAFF; CDR3 DNA: TGTGCCAGCAGTTTTACCCGGACAGGCACTGAAGCTTTCTTT
V gene: TRBV9; D gene: TRBD2; J gene: TRBJ2-3; clone size: -; CDR3 protein: CASSVGGGRASHINTQYF; CDR3 DNA: TGTGCCAGCAGCGTAGGGGGCGGGAGGGCCTCCCATATCAATACGCAGTATTTT
V gene: TRBV12-5; D gene: -; J gene: TRBJ1-2; clone size: -; CDR3 protein: CASGLDSGWGVGYTF; CDR3 DNA: TGTGCTAGTGGTTTGGACTCTGGTTGGGGGGTTGGCTACACCTTC
V gene: TRBV29-1; D gene: -; J gene: TRBJ1-1; clone size: -; CDR3 protein: CSVERDTGTEAFF; CDR3 DNA: TGCAGCGTTGAGAGGGACACTGGAACTGAAGCTTTCTTT
V gene: TRBV4-1; D gene: -; J gene: TRBJ2-1; clone size: -; CDR3 protein: CASSQVPAEGNEQFF; CDR3 DNA: TGCGCCAGCAGCCAAGTCCCCGCTGAGGGCAATGAGCAGTTCTTC